Given below is one TCR beta chain in context. Germline V gives CDR1 LGHNA, CDR2 YNFKEQ. The ends lost 1 base at V and 10 bases at J; junction bases unmatched: 3. The CDR3 length is 13 residues. This sample is part of a study of CD8 T cells in Susac syndrome. The authors reverse transcribed roughly 0.5 to 1 ug RNA with random hexamers. The CDR3 of TCR beta was amplified by immunoSEQ multiplex PCR across 54 Vbeta and 13 Jbeta. TCRdb recomputed calls from the immunoSEQ multiplex PCR reads with MiXCR, one row per CDR3 protein. The sample yields 150,000 to 190,000 distinct CDR3 sequences, 85% to 95% seen once. Peripheral blood CD8+ and CD4+ T cells were profiled by TCR beta sequencing. The patients with Susac syndrome satisfied recently defined diagnostic criteria for either definite or probable disease.

V usage is TRBV4-2 and J usage is TRBJ2-1, with 8 bases aligning to TRBD2. Material for sequencing was CD4+ T cells from PBMCs. The receptor was isolated from a human donor with Susac syndrome. The CDR3 is CASSQGGLAEQFF. The CDR3 DNA is TGTGCCAGCAGCCAAGGTGGACTAGCCGAGCAGTTCTTC.